Here is one T cell receptor beta chain with its context. The antigen is undetermined. The time point was: patch test 1, 2 weeks after DPC sensitization. Treatment specified: therapeutic diphenylcyclopropenone sensitization with weekly scalp DPC. Single cDNA molecules in the library carried unique molecular identifiers attached during preparation. Per the authors' pipeline: A typical sample had roughly 96,000 TCRs, with about 23,224 to 750,000 overall. TCRdb reprocessed the RACE reads with MiXCR, giving one entry per CDR3 protein. The authors' filters were not applied to this entry. The sample contains fewer than 400,000 distinct CDR3 sequences, under 8% of which appear only once. The data are from a study of human T cells and chemical hapten exposure. Study in general: Patch tests applied 0.01% DPC to the upper back, read at 6 days.

This CDR3 spans 14 amino acids. V lost 5 bases, J lost 3 bases, and 3 bases stayed unmatched. The germline V gene encodes CDR1 MNHEY and CDR2 SVGAGI. Whole-study results and caveats: There was a positive correlation between PT1 expanded TCR counts and patch test score.

The chain joins TRBV6-5 to TRBJ1-4; 7 nucleotides agree with TRBD1. The input for sequencing was whole blood, taken in connection with sensitization to the hapten diphenylcyclopropenone (DPC). The source of this sequence is a woman aged 18-30 years with alopecia areata. Some clones in this sample may be carry-over from other donors' samples. CDR3: CASSGQVPNEKLFF. In nucleotides, the CDR3 is TGTGCCAGCAGTGGACAGGTGCCTAATGAAAAACTGTTTTTT.